These T cell receptor beta chains were read from a single sample in a study of T cells in Graves' hyperthyroidism and ophthalmopathy. TCRdb recomputed calls from the multiplex PCR reads with MiXCR, one row per CDR3 protein. The data show 300,000 to 400,000 distinct CDR3 sequences, under 25% seen once. Sequencing used blood. The receptor set was obtained from a woman between 50 and 59 years old with Graves' hyperthyroidism. CDR3s include the opening cysteine and the closing phenylalanine or tryptophan. D genes are given only for firm matches. A clone size is listed for some rows: how often the clone was seen (once, few, many), or a class if it is expanded.

len,v_gene,abundance,j_gene,d_gene,CDR3aa,CDR3nt
16,TRBV5-5,-,TRBJ1-3,TRBD1,CASSLESTGAGNTIYF,TGTGCCAGCAGCTTGGAATCGACAGGGGCTGGAAACACCATATATTTT
16,TRBV12-3/TRBV12-4,few,TRBJ2-6,-,CASSFGGRSGANVLTF,TGTGCCAGCAGTTTTGGGGGAAGATCTGGGGCCAACGTCCTGACTTTC
14,TRBV2,-,TRBJ2-7,TRBD2,CASMRLAGPYEQYF,TGTGCCAGCATGCGACTAGCGGGTCCCTACGAGCAGTACTTC
13,TRBV6-1,many,TRBJ1-2,-,CASRHDGNYGYTF,TGTGCCAGCAGGCACGACGGTAACTATGGCTACACCTTC
15,TRBV28,many,TRBJ1-2,-,CASSLLGAGSYGYTF,TGTGCCAGCAGTTTATTGGGGGCGGGAAGCTATGGCTACACCTTC
14,TRBV12-3/TRBV12-4,-,TRBJ1-1,-,CASSSGSAHNEAFF,TGTGCCAGCAGCTCAGGATCCGCCCACAATGAAGCTTTCTTT
12,TRBV20-1,many,TRBJ2-7,-,CSARGQSYEQYF,TGCAGTGCTAGAGGACAGTCCTACGAGCAGTACTTC
15,TRBV7-2,few,TRBJ2-1,-,CASSPDGGRWNEQFF,TGTGCCAGCAGCCCCGACGGGGGGCGGTGGAATGAGCAGTTCTTC
15,TRBV28,many,TRBJ2-5,-,CASIPKFGFQETQYF,TGTGCCAGCATTCCGAAGTTCGGGTTCCAAGAGACCCAGTACTTC
11,TRBV20-1,-,TRBJ1-1,-,CSGSANTEAFF,TGCAGTGGTTCAGCGAACACTGAAGCTTTCTTT
15,TRBV30,many,TRBJ1-3,TRBD1,CAWSLGRGGSNTIYF,TGTGCCTGGAGTTTGGGCAGGGGGGGATCAAACACCATATATTTT
16,TRBV28,-,TRBJ2-1,-,CASSFGVGSSYNEQFF,TGTGCCAGCAGTTTTGGGGTCGGGAGCTCCTACAATGAGCAGTTCTTC
11,TRBV29-1,many,TRBJ2-4,-,CSVERENIQYF,TGCAGCGTTGAACGGGAAAACATTCAGTACTTC
15,TRBV27,few,TRBJ1-6,TRBD1,CASSLKQGAGSPLHF,TGTGCCAGCAGTTTAAAGCAGGGGGCAGGGTCACCCCTCCACTTT
15,TRBV12-3/TRBV12-4,once,TRBJ1-1,-,CASSPRQIANTEAFF,TGTGCCAGCAGTCCGAGGCAGATAGCGAACACTGAAGCTTTCTTT
15,TRBV18,many,TRBJ2-2,TRBD1,CASSPGQWNTGELFF,TGTGCCAGCTCACCGGGACAGTGGAACACCGGGGAGCTGTTTTTT
13,TRBV12-3/TRBV12-4,many,TRBJ2-3,-,CASSGSGTDTQYF,TGTGCCAGCAGCGGCTCCGGGACAGATACGCAGTATTTT
16,TRBV28,-,TRBJ2-5,-,CASSLIGTGDQETQYF,TGTGCCAGCAGTTTAATCGGGACGGGAGACCAAGAGACCCAGTACTTC
12,TRBV29-1,many,TRBJ2-1,-,CSVRTASGRQFF,TGCAGCGTTCGGACGGCTTCTGGGCGGCAGTTCTTC
13,TRBV29-1,-,TRBJ2-1,-,CSVARDTYNEQFF,TGCAGCGTCGCCCGGGACACCTACAATGAGCAGTTCTTC
15,TRBV7-8,many,TRBJ1-1,-,CASSLDSRPSTEAFF,TGTGCCAGCAGCTTAGATAGCCGCCCCTCGACTGAAGCTTTCTTT
15,TRBV7-2,-,TRBJ2-7,-,CASSLRTPARNEQYF,TGTGCCAGCAGCTTACGGACTCCCGCTAGGAACGAGCAGTACTTC